These 4 T cell receptor beta chains share one sample of origin, sequenced in a study of PD-1 blockade in classical Hodgkin lymphoma. As for time point: cycle 4 day 1 (C4D1), after five to seven weeks of nivolumab. All patients experienced relapse after autologous stem cell transplantation, and brentuximab vedotin exposure was variable. Thawed PBMCs were the source of CD4+ T cells, purified by magnetic negative selection. Profiled with immunoSEQ multiplex PCR; TCRdb holds only in-frame clones, not every one. The data hold just under 20,000 clones, with around 78% observed a single time. The sample here was CD4+ T cells from blood, taken before the fourth cycle of nivolumab. The source is a human donor with classical Hodgkin lymphoma.

The chain uses TRBV6-5 and TRBJ1-5; 8 positions agree with TRBD1. Losses at the gene ends were 0 bases for V and 4 bases for J; bases not matched to a gene: 2. This CDR3 spans 15 amino acids. From germline, CDR1 is MNHEY and CDR2 SVGAGI. DNA for the CDR3: TGTGCCAGCAGTTACTCCAGGGGGCTTAATCAGCCCCAGCATTTT. Protein: CASSYSRGLNQPQHF.

The J gene is TRBJ2-1, the V gene TRBV28, with TRBD2 matching over 8 bases. V lost 5 bases and J lost 0; bases outside the gene matches: 15. This CDR3 spans 19 amino acids. Germline-derived CDR1 and CDR2 are MDHEN and SYDVKM. For the CDR3, the DNA is TGTGCCAGCAGTCCAAGGGGCCTTTTAGCGGGGAGCTCCTACAATGAGCAGTTCTTC. This sequence encodes CASSPRGLLAGSSYNEQFF.

The chain has TRBV6-5 and TRBJ2-7; 7 bases are a match to TRBD1. J was trimmed by 0 bases and V by 6 bases; bases with no gene match: 5. CDR3 length: 14 amino acids. Germline CDR1 reads MNHEY; CDR2 reads SVGAGI. This chain's CDR3 is CASRRDRNSYEQYF. As DNA, the CDR3 is TGTGCCAGCAGAAGGGACAGAAACTCCTACGAGCAGTACTTC.

The chain uses TRBV30 and TRBJ2-5; perhaps TRBD1 as D (5 bases). Germline CDR1 reads GTSNPN; CDR2 reads SVGIG (reference sequence). The CDR3 extends over 15 amino acids. Trimming pared 0 bases from V and 3 bases from J, leaving 14 bases between. For the CDR3, the DNA is TGTGCCTGGAGTGTACTTGCCAGGGCGAAAGAGACCCAGTACTTC. Translation: CAWSVLARAKETQYF.